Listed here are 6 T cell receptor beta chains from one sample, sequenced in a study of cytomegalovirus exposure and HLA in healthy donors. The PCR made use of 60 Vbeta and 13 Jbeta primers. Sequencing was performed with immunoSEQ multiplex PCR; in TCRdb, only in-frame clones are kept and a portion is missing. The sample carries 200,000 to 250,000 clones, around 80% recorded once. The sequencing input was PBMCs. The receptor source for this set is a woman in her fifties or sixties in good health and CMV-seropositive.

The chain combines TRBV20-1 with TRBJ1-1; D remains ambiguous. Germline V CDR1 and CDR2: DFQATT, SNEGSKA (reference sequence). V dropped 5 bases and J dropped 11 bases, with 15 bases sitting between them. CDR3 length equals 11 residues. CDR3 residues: CSASPVEAAFF. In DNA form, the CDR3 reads TGCAGTGCTTCACCGGTGGAAGCGGCTTTCTTT.

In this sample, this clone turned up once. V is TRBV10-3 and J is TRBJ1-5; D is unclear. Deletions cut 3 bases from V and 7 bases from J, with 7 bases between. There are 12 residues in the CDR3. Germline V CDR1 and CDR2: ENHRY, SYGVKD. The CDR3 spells CAISESGQPQHF. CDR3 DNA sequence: TGTGCCATCAGTGAATCCGGGCAGCCCCAGCATTTT.

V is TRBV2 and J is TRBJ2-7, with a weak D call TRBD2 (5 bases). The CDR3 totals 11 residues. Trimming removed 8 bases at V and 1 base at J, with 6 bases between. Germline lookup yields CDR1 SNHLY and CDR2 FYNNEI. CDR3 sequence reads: CASGESYEQYF. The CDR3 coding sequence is TGTGCCAGCGGGGAGTCCTACGAGCAGTACTTC. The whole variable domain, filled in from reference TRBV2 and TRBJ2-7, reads EPEVTQTPSHQVTQMGQEVILRCVPISNHLYFYWYRQILGQKVEFLVSFYNNEISEKSEIFDDQFSVERPDGSNFTLKIRSTKLEDSAMYFCASGESYEQYFGPGTRLTVT.

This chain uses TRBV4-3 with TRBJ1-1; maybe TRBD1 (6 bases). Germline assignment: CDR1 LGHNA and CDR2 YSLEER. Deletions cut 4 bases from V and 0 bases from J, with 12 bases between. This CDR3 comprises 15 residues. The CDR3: CASSPQGIMNTEAFF. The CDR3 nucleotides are TGCGCCAGCAGCCCGCAGGGGATCATGAACACTGAAGCTTTCTTT.

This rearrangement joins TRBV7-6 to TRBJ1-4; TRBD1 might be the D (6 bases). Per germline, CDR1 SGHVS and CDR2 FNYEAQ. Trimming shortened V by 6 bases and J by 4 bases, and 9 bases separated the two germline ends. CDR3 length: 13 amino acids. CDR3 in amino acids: CASRKDSNEKLFF. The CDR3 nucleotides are TGTGCCAGCAGGAAGGACAGTAATGAAAAACTGTTTTTT.

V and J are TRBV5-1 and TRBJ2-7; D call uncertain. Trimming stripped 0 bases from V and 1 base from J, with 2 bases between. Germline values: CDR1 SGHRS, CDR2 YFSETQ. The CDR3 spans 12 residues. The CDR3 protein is CASSLASYEQYF. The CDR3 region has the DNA TGCGCCAGCAGCTTGGCATCCTACGAGCAGTACTTC.